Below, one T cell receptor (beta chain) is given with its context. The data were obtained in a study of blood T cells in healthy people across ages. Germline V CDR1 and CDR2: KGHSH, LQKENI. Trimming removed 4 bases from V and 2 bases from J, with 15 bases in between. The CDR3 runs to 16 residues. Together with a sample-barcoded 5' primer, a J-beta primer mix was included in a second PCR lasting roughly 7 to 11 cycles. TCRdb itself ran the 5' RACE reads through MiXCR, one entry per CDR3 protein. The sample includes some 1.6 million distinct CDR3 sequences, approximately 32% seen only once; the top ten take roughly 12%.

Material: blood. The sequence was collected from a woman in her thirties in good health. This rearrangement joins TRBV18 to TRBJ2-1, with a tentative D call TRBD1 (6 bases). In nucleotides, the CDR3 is TGTGCCAGCTCACTCCAGGGGATCCCCACCTACAATGAGCAGTTCTTC. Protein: CASSLQGIPTYNEQFF. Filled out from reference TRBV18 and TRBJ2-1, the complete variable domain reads NAGVMQNPRHLVRRRGQEARLRCSPMKGHSHVYWYRQLPEEGLKFMVYLQKENIIDESGMPKERFSAEFPKEGPSILRIQQVVRGDSAAYFCASSLQGIPTYNEQFFGPGTRLTVL.